This T cell receptor beta chain was retrieved from a study of shared T cell receptors in the human thymus (TCRdb year 2021). About the study as a whole: The study investigated the way shared, self-reactive T-cell receptor alpha chains are produced in the human thymus.

As for this clone: The clone's antigen remains unknown. Per-base qualities were not stored, and no clone one base away is much larger.

The library was built by means of the immunoSEQ multiplex PCR assay. As stored in TCRdb, this immuneACCESS dataset retains in-frame rearrangements with V and J assigned. A fraction of the clones does not appear; measured against another copy, unresolved V genes explain less than half of the discrepancy, and the remainder lacks a known reason. This sample holds some 400,000 clones; just under 95% were observed only once. 0.015% to 0.02% of the sample is taken by the ten largest. V is pared back by 0 bases and J by 2 bases, with 11 bases lying between the germline termini. CDR1 and CDR2, looked up from the germline V gene, are SGHRS and YFSETQ. The cysteine opens and the phenylalanine closes a CDR3 of 15 amino acids. Left in the record is the CDR3 DNA by itself, 45 bases read in frame from the first base.

The TCR was taken from a human donor. The source material was thymocytes. The chain employs TRBV5-1 and TRBJ2-5, and the D gene may be TRBD1, 6 bases matching. The CDR3 loop reads CASSLAPGQQETQYF. The base sequence is TGCGCCAGCAGCTTGGCCCCTGGACAGCAAGAGACCCAGTACTTC.